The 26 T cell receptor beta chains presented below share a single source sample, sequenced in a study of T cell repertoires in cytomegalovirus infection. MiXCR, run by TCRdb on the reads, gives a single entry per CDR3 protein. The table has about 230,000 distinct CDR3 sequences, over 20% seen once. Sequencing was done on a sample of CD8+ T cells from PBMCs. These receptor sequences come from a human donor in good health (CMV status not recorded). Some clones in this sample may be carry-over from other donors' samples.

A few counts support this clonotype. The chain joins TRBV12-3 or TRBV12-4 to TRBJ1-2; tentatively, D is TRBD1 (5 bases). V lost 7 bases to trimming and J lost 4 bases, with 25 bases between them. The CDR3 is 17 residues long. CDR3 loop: CASTPTGTETTSYGYTF. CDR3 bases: TGTGCCAGCACCCCGACGGGGACCGAGACTACTAGCTATGGCTACACCTTC.

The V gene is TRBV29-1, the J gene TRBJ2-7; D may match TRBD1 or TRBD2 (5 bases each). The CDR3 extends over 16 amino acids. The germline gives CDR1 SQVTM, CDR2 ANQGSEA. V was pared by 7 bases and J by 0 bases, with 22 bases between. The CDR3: CSAEGLGSHSSYEQYF. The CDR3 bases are TGCAGCGCCGAGGGGTTAGGTAGCCATAGCTCCTACGAGCAGTACTTC.

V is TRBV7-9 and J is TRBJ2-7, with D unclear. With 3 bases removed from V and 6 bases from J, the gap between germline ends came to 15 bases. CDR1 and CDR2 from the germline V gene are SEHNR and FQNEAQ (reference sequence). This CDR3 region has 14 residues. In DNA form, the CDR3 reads TGTGCCAGCAGCTTCAGTAAAAGACCCGGCGAGCAGTACTTC. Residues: CASSFSKRPGEQYF.

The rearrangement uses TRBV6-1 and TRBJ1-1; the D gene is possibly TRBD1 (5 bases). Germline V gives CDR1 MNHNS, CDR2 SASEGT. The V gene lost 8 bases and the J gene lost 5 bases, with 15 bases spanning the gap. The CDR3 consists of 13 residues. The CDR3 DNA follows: TGTGCCAGCGGCGGGGACTCCATAACTGAAGCTTTCTTT. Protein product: CASGGDSITEAFF.

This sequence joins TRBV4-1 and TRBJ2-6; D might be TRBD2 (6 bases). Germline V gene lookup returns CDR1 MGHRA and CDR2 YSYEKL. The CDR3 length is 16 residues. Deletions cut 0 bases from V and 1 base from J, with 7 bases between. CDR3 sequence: CASSQDGLSGANVLTF. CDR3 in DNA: TGCGCCAGCAGCCAAGATGGACTATCTGGGGCCAACGTCCTGACTTTC.

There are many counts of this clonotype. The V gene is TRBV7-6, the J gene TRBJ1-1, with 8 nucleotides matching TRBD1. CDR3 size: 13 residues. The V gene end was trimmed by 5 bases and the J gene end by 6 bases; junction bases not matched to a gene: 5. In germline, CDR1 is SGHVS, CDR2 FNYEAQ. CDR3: CASSVTGGAEAFF. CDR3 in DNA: TGTGCCAGCAGCGTTACAGGGGGGGCTGAAGCTTTCTTT.

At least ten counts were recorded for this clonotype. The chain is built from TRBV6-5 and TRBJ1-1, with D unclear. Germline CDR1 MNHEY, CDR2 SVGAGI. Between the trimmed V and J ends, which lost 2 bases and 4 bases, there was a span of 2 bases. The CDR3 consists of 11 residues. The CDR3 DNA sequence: TGTGCCAGCAGTTACGGCACTGAAGCTTTCTTT. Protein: CASSYGTEAFF.

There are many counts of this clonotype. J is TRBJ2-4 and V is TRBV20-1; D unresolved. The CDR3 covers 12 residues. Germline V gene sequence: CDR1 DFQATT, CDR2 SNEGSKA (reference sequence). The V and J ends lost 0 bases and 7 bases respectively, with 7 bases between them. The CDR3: CSARDSLNIQYF. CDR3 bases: TGCAGTGCTAGAGACAGTTTGAACATTCAGTACTTC.

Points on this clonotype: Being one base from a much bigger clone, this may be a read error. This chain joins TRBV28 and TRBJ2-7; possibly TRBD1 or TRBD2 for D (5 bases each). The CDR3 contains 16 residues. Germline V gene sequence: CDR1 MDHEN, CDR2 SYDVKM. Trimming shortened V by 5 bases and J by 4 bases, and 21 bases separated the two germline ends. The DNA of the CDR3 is TGTGCCAGCAGTCCCTCAGGTAGAGGGGTTTGTTACGAGCAGTACTTC. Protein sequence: CASSPSGRGVCYEQYF.

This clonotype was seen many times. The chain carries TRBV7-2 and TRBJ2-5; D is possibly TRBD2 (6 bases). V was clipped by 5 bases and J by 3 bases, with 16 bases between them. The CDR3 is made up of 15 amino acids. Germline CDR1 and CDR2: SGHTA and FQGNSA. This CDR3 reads CASSARDSQKETQYF. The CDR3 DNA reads TGTGCCAGCAGCGCCCGGGACTCTCAAAAAGAGACCCAGTACTTC.

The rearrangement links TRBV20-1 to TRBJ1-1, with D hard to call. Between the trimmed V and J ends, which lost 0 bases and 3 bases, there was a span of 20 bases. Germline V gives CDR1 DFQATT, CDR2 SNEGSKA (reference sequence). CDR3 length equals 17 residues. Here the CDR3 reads CSARDGRRLAHDTEAFF. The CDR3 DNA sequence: TGCAGTGCTAGAGATGGTAGAAGGTTAGCGCACGACACTGAAGCTTTCTTT.

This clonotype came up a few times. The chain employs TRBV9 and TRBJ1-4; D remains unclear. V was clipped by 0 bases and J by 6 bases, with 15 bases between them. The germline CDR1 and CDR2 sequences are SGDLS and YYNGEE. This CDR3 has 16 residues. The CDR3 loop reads CASSVDGFGLDEKLFF. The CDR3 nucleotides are TGTGCCAGCAGCGTAGACGGATTCGGGTTGGATGAAAAACTGTTTTTT.

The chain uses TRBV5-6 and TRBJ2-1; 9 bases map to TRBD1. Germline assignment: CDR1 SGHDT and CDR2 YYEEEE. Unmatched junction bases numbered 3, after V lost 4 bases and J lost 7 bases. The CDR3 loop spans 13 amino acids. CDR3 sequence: CASSPGQGNEQFF. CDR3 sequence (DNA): TGTGCCAGCAGCCCGGGACAGGGTAATGAGCAGTTCTTC.

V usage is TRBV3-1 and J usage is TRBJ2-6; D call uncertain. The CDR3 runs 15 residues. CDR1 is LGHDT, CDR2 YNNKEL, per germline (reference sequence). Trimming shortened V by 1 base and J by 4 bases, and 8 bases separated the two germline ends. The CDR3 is CASSQALGGANVLTF. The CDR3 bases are TGTGCCAGCAGCCAAGCCCTGGGGGGGGCCAACGTCCTGACTTTC.

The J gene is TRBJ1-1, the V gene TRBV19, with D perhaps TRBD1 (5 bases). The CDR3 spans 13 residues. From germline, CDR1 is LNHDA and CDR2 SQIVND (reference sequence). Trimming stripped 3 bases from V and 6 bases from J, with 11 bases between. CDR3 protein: CASSMTARSEAFF. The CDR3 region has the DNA TGTGCCAGTAGTATGACAGCGCGGTCTGAAGCTTTCTTT.

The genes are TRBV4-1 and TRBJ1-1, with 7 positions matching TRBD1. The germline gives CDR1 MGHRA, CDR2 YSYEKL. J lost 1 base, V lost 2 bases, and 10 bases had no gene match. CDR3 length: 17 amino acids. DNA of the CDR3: TGCGCCAGCAGCCAACCTGAAGCCGGGACAGCGAACACTGAAGCTTTCTTT. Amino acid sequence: CASSQPEAGTANTEAFF.

Written as DNA, the CDR3 is TGCAGTGCCACAGGGTCGTCGGGGTTCGACACTGAAGCTTTCTTT. This translates into CSATGSSGFDTEAFF. The chain employs TRBV20-1 and TRBJ1-1; a weak D match, TRBD1 (6 bases). The V end was cut by 6 bases, the J end by 3 bases, with 20 bases between. This CDR3 has 15 residues. Per germline, CDR1 DFQATT and CDR2 SNEGSKA (reference sequence).

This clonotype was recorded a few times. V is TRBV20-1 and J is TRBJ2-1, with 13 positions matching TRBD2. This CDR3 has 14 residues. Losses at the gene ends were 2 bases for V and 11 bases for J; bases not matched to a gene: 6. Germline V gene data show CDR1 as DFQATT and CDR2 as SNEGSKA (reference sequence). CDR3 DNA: TGCAGTGCTAGATCCGGACTAGCGGGGGAACAGCAGTTCTTC. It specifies CSARSGLAGEQQFF.

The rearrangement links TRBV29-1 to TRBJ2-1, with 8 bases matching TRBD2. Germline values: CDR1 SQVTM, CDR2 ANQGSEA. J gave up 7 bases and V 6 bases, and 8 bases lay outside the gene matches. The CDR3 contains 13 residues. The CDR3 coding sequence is TGCAGCGTCCTTAGCGGGACCCCTAATGAGCAGTTCTTC. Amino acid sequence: CSVLSGTPNEQFF.

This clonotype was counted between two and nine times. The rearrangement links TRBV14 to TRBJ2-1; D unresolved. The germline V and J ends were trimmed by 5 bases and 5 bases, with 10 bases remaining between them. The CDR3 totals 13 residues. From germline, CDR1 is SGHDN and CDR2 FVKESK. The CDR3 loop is CASSSQAHNEQFF. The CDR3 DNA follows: TGTGCCAGCAGCTCCCAGGCCCACAATGAGCAGTTCTTC.

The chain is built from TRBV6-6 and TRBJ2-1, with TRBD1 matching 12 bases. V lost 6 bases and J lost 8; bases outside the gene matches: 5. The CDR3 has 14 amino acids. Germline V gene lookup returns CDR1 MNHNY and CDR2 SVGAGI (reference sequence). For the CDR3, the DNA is TGTGCCAGCAGCCGGGACAGGGGGCCCGATGAGCAGTTCTTC. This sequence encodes CASSRDRGPDEQFF.

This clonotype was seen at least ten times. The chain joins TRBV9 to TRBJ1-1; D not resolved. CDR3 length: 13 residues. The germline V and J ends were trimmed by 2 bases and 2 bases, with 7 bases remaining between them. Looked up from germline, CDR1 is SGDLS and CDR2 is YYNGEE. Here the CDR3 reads CASSVSGNTEAFF. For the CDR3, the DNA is TGTGCCAGCAGCGTCAGCGGAAACACTGAAGCTTTCTTT.

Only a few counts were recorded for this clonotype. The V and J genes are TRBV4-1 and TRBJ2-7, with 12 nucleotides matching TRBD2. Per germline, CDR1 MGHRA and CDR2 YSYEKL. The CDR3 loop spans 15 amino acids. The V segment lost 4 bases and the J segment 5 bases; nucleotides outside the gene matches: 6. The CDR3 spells CASSLLAGGLHEQYF. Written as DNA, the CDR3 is TGCGCCAGCAGCCTTCTAGCGGGGGGGCTCCACGAGCAGTACTTC.

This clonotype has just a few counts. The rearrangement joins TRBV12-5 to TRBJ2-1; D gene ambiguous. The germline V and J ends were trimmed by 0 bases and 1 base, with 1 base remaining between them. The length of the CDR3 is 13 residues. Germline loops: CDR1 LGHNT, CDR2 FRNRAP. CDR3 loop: CASGLVSYNEQFF. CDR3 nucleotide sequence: TGTGCTAGTGGTTTGGTATCCTACAATGAGCAGTTCTTC.

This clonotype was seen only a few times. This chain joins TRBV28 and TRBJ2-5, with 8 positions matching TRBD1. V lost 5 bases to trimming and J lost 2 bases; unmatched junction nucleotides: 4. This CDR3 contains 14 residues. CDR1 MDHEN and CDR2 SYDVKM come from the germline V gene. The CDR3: CASSPDRGQETQYF. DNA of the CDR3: TGTGCCAGCAGTCCAGACAGGGGACAAGAGACCCAGTACTTC.

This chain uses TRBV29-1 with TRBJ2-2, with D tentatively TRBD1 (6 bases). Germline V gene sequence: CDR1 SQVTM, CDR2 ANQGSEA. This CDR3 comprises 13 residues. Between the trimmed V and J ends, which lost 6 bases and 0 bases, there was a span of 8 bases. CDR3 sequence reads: CSVRTANTGELFF. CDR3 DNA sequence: TGCAGCGTCCGGACAGCGAACACCGGGGAGCTGTTTTTT.